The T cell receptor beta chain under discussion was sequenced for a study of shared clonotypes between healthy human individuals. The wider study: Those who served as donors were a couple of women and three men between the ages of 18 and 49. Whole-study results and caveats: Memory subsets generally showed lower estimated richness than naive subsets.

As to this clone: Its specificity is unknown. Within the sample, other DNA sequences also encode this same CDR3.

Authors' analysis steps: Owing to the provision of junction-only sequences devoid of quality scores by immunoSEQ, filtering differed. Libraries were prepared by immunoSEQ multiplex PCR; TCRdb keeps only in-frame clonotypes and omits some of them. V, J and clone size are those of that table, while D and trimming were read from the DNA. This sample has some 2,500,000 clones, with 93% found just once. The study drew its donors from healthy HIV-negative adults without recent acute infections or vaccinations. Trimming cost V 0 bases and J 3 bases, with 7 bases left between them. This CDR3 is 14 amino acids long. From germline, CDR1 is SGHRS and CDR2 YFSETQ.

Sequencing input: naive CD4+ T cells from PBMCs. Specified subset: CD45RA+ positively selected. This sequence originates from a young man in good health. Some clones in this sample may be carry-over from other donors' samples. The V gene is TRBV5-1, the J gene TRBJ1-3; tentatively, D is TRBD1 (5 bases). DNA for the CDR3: TGCGCCAGCAGCTTGGCAGGGTATGGAAACACCATATATTTT. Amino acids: CASSLAGYGNTIYF.